Detailed here is one TCR beta chain. Its antigen is as yet unknown. The CDR3 spans 17 residues. CDR1 is LGHDT, CDR2 YNNKEL, per germline (reference sequence). This record comes from a study of monozygotic twins with inflammatory bowel disease. Study observations and caveats: The data gave no support to a single strong IBD-associated signal or clonotype.

From its re-call of the 5' RACE reads, TCRdb lists each CDR3 protein once, without DNA. The table gives around 210,000 distinct CDR3 sequences; the top ten clones make up less than 9% of it. The sequencing sample was made of blood. The receptor was isolated from a human donor with ulcerative colitis or Crohn's disease, or a healthy co-twin of an affected twin (not recorded which). The chain links TRBV3-1 to TRBJ2-2; TCRdb reports TRBD2, a call that lacks DNA to check it against. The CDR3 is CASSRFSGSVDTGELFF.